The 31 T cell receptor beta chains given below trace back to one sample, sequenced in a study of blood T cells in healthy people across ages. Next came a second PCR, run for roughly 6 to 11 cycles, which used a sample-barcoded 5' primer along with a J-beta primer mix. In TCRdb, the 5' RACE reads were re-called with MiXCR into one record per CDR3 protein. The repertoire has about 1.4 million distinct CDR3 sequences, approximately 60% of them found once; the top ten carry 6.5% to 8%. Sequenced sample: blood. The receptors originated from a man aged 18 to 30 in good health.

J is TRBJ2-1 and V is TRBV3-1; the D gene is possibly TRBD2 (5 bases). Germline V CDR1 and CDR2: LGHDT, YNNKEL (reference sequence). V was trimmed by 0 bases and J by 8 bases, leaving 14 bases between them. The CDR3 runs to 15 residues. The CDR3 coding sequence is TGTGCCAGCAGCCAAGAGTCGAATACGGACTATGAGCAGTTCTTC. Its translation is CASSQESNTDYEQFF.

The V call is TRBV20-1, the J call TRBJ2-7; the match to TRBD1 covers 8 bases. Germline V gene sequence: CDR1 DFQATT, CDR2 SNEGSKA (reference sequence). There are 14 residues in the CDR3. V was pared by 4 bases and J by 0 bases, with 5 bases of the junction left unmatched. The chain's CDR3 is CSAKDRELSYEQYF. The CDR3 DNA reads TGCAGTGCTAAGGACAGGGAACTCTCCTACGAGCAGTACTTC.

The rearrangement uses TRBV4-2 and TRBJ1-1, with 7 bases fitting TRBD1. The CDR3 length is 16 residues. V shed 3 bases, J shed 6 bases, and the junction held 13 bases outside the gene matches. Germline CDR1 reads LGHNA; CDR2 reads YNFKEQ. CDR3 loop: CASSHPRDRVSPEAFF. Written as DNA, the CDR3 is TGTGCCAGCAGCCACCCTAGAGACAGGGTGAGTCCTGAAGCTTTCTTT.

This clonotype turned up a few times. The CDR3, as DNA: TGCGCCAGCAGCCAAAATAGGGCCAGGGATTACGAGCAGTACTTC. Its translation is CASSQNRARDYEQYF. The rearrangement uses TRBV4-1 and TRBJ2-5; D might be TRBD1 (5 bases). Matching the DNA end better, TRBJ2-7 makes the J call doubtful. The CDR3 has 15 residues. CDR1 and CDR2 from the germline V gene are MGHRA and YSYEKL.

The J gene is TRBJ1-1, the V gene TRBV12-3 or TRBV12-4; D unclear. V shed 7 bases and J shed 1 base, with 10 bases lying between them. This CDR3 region has 13 residues. The CDR3 DNA follows: TGTGCCAGCACCCTGAGGGAGAACACTGAAGCTTTCTTT. This translates into CASTLRENTEAFF.

The chain carries TRBV12-3 or TRBV12-4 and TRBJ1-6; no clear D. The length of the CDR3 is 15 residues. Trimming took 5 bases from V and 9 from J, leaving 17 bases between them. CDR3 residues: CASSPLTGNASPLHF. The CDR3 bases are TGTGCCAGCAGTCCACTGACGGGAAACGCTTCACCCCTCCACTTT.

The V call is TRBV2, the J call TRBJ2-1, with 15 positions matching TRBD2. With 4 bases clipped from V and 4 bases from J, the junction kept 2 bases outside the gene matches. CDR3 length: 16 residues. CDR1 and CDR2 (germline): SNHLY, FYNNEI. CDR3 residues: CASSGTSGGDYNEQFF. CDR3 DNA sequence: TGTGCCAGCAGTGGGACTAGCGGGGGGGATTACAATGAGCAGTTCTTC.

V gene TRBV7-9 combines with J gene TRBJ1-4; 7 nucleotides align to TRBD1. Looked up from germline, CDR1 is SEHNR and CDR2 is FQNEAQ (reference sequence). The CDR3 has 14 residues. V trimming: 3 bases; J trimming: 8 bases; junction bases outside the gene matches: 6. In DNA form, the CDR3 reads TGTGCCAGCAGCTTGACGACAGGGAAGGAAAAACTGTTTTTT. Its protein product is CASSLTTGKEKLFF.

A few counts support this clonotype. The chain links TRBV4-3 to TRBJ2-1, with D perhaps given as TRBD1 or TRBD2 (5 bases each). The CDR3 sequence is 14 residues long. V was cut by 1 base and J by 5 bases, with 9 bases left in between. Germline V gene lookup returns CDR1 LGHNA and CDR2 YSLEER. This chain's CDR3 is CASSQVGPDNEQFF. CDR3 in DNA: TGCGCCAGCAGCCAAGTGGGACCCGACAATGAGCAGTTCTTC.

V gene TRBV10-3 combines with J gene TRBJ2-5; 11 bases are a match to TRBD2. The J call is in doubt because the DNA end fits TRBJ2-7 better. Germline CDR1 is ENHRY and CDR2 is SYGVKD. The CDR3 contains 15 residues. CDR3 nucleotide sequence: TGTGCCATTTTACCGACTAGCGGGACACCCTACGAGCAGTACTTC. The encoded protein is CAILPTSGTPYEQYF.

The genes are TRBV4-2 and TRBJ1-5; tentative D call: TRBD1 (5 bases). The CDR3 covers 13 residues. Germline values: CDR1 LGHNA, CDR2 YNFKEQ. Trimming removed 6 bases at V and 6 bases at J, with 12 bases between. In DNA form, the CDR3 reads TGTGCCAGCAGGGGTCAGGGAAGTCAGCCCCAGCATTTT. It specifies CASRGQGSQPQHF.

This clonotype was detected only a few times. The rearrangement uses TRBV27 and TRBJ2-7; D is uncertain. The CDR3 runs to 10 residues. V was clipped by 11 bases and J by 3 bases, with 8 bases between them. CDR1 is MNHEY, CDR2 SMNVEV, per germline (reference sequence). The CDR3 DNA sequence: TGTGCCGCCGGGTTCTACGAGCAGTACTTC. Protein product: CAAGFYEQYF.

The chain combines TRBV10-3 with TRBJ2-3, with D hard to call. V lost 0 bases and J 2 bases, leaving 6 bases between the germline ends. The length of the CDR3 is 14 residues. Germline-derived CDR1 and CDR2 are ENHRY and SYGVKD. CDR3 bases: TGTGCCATCAGTGAGTCGACCCCCACAGATACGCAGTATTTT. This sequence encodes CAISESTPTDTQYF.

This clonotype occurred a few times. V is TRBV12-3 or TRBV12-4 and J is TRBJ2-2; tentatively, D is TRBD2 (6 bases). The CDR3 length is 15 residues. Trimming cost V 6 bases and J 1 base, with 12 bases left between them. The CDR3 sequence is CASRLGTLNTGELFF. The CDR3, as DNA: TGTGCCAGCAGGCTCGGGACTCTGAACACCGGGGAGCTGTTTTTT.

The chain is built from TRBV12-3 or TRBV12-4 and TRBJ1-2, with D unresolved. The CDR3 spans 15 residues. Deletions cut 2 bases from V and 4 bases from J, with 14 bases between. CDR3 region: CASSLNPQAVYGYTF. CDR3 DNA sequence: TGTGCCAGCAGTTTAAATCCCCAGGCCGTCTATGGCTACACCTTC.

The chain employs TRBV4-2 and TRBJ2-7; 11 nucleotides agree with TRBD1. Losses at the gene ends were 4 bases for V and 1 base for J; bases not matched to a gene: 12. This CDR3 contains 18 residues. CDR1 LGHNA and CDR2 YNFKEQ come from the germline V gene. The CDR3 region has the DNA TGTGCCAGCAGCCGAAGGACAGGGGGCGCTTCTACATCCTACGAGCAGTACTTC. Its translation: CASSRRTGGASTSYEQYF.

The chain recombines TRBV7-2 with TRBJ2-1, with D possibly TRBD2 on 6 matching bases. V lost 5 bases and J 8 bases, leaving 19 bases between the germline ends. CDR3 length: 15 amino acids. The V gene's germline CDR1 is SGHTA and CDR2 FQGNSA. The CDR3 nucleotides are TGTGCCAGCAGCCCCGGCGTGGGGGGTTTGGATGAGCAGTTCTTC. Its protein is CASSPGVGGLDEQFF.

V and J are TRBV7-6 and TRBJ2-3; D call uncertain. Deletions cut 4 bases from V and 8 bases from J, with 10 bases between. Looked up from germline, CDR1 is SGHVS and CDR2 is FNYEAQ. The CDR3 spans 12 residues. This CDR3 reads CASSSGRLTQYF. CDR3 nucleotide sequence: TGTGCCAGCAGCTCAGGACGACTTACGCAGTATTTT.

The V gene is TRBV27, the J gene TRBJ2-5, with D possibly TRBD2 on 5 matching bases. This CDR3 spans 16 amino acids. The V gene's germline CDR1 is MNHEY and CDR2 SMNVEV (reference sequence). Trimming removed 7 bases from V and 11 bases from J, with 29 bases in between. DNA of the CDR3: TGTGCCAGCACCCCTCACGGGAAGACCGCCCCGGTGGAGCAGTACTTC. It encodes CASTPHGKTAPVEQYF.

The genes are TRBV7-2 and TRBJ1-1; D is uncertain. The CDR3 contains 13 residues. CDR1 SGHTA and CDR2 FQGNSA come from the germline V gene. Trimming took 5 bases from V and 3 from J, leaving 10 bases between them. The DNA of the CDR3 is TGTGCCAGCAGCCCGGACGGAGACACTGAAGCTTTCTTT. Amino acids: CASSPDGDTEAFF.

In this sample, this clonotype turned up a few times. This sequence joins TRBV29-1 and TRBJ1-1, with TRBD1 matching over 10 bases. The germline CDR1 and CDR2 sequences are SQVTM and ANQGSEA. There are 13 residues in the CDR3. V was pared by 7 bases and J by 3 bases, with 5 bases of the junction left unmatched. The CDR3 loop is CSARTGGYTEAFF. DNA for the CDR3: TGCAGCGCAAGGACAGGGGGATACACTGAAGCTTTCTTT.

V gene TRBV7-2 combines with J gene TRBJ1-4; 8 positions agree with TRBD1. Germline V gene data show CDR1 as SGHTA and CDR2 as FQGNSA. Trimming took 8 bases from V and 5 from J; bases not matched to a gene: 4. The CDR3 is 13 amino acids. The CDR3 region is CASGRQGNEKLFF. DNA of the CDR3: TGTGCCAGCGGCCGACAGGGGAATGAAAAACTGTTTTTT. The full variable domain, completed using reference TRBV7-2 and TRBJ1-4, is GAGVSQSPSNKVTEKGKDVELRCDPISGHTALYWYRQSLGQGLEFLIYFQGNSAPDKSGLPSDRFSAERTGGSVSTLTIQRTQQEDSAVYLCASGRQGNEKLFFGSGTQLSVL.

This chain links TRBV24-1 with TRBJ1-5; no reliable D call. Between the trimmed V and J ends, which lost 0 bases and 5 bases, there was a span of 7 bases. The CDR3 is 14 amino acids. Per the germline V gene, CDR1 is KGHDR and CDR2 is SFDVKD. CDR3 nucleotides: TGTGCCACCAGTGATTTGCGCGGCGATCAGCCCCAGCATTTT. Amino acid sequence: CATSDLRGDQPQHF.

At least ten counts were recorded for this clonotype. This chain uses TRBV5-5 with TRBJ2-2; 8 bases are shared with TRBD2. V shed 1 base and J 1 base; nucleotides not matched to a gene: 3. Per the germline V gene, CDR1 is SGHKS and CDR2 is YYEKEE (reference sequence). The CDR3 covers 16 residues. The CDR3 DNA reads as TGTGCCAGCAGCTTGTTACTAGCGGAGAACACCGGGGAGCTGTTTTTT. Residues: CASSLLLAENTGELFF.

The table lists this clonotype with a few counts. The V gene is TRBV27, the J gene TRBJ2-1, with 8 bases aligning to TRBD2. The J segment lost 5 bases and the V segment lost 3 bases, leaving 12 bases of the junction unmatched. The CDR3 is 17 amino acids. Germline CDR1 reads MNHEY; CDR2 reads SMNVEV (reference sequence). CDR3 nucleotide sequence: TGTGCCAGCAGTTTGCTTCCCCGGGAGGGCCCGGACAATGAGCAGTTCTTC. It encodes CASSLLPREGPDNEQFF.

This chain uses TRBV7-9 with TRBJ2-7; 7 nucleotides line up with TRBD2. With V trimmed by 2 bases and J by 5 bases, 6 bases remained unmatched. The CDR3 consists of 14 residues. In germline, CDR1 is SEHNR, CDR2 FQNEAQ (reference sequence). Here the CDR3 DNA reads TGTGCCAGCAGCTTAACGGGACTACACGACGAGCAGTACTTC. Its protein is CASSLTGLHDEQYF.

This chain connects TRBV27 to TRBJ2-7; 7 bases match TRBD2. The junction had 6 bases not matched to a gene; V was cut back by 7 bases and J by 0 bases. CDR3 length: 14 amino acids. CDR1 and CDR2 (germline): MNHEY, SMNVEV (reference sequence). CDR3 loop: CASKKAGCSYEQYF. In DNA form, the CDR3 reads TGTGCCAGCAAGAAAGCGGGGTGCTCCTACGAGCAGTACTTC.

This clonotype was counted between two and nine times. J is TRBJ1-2 and V is TRBV20-1; 10 bases fit TRBD1. This CDR3 is built from 14 residues. V shed 3 bases, J shed 2 bases, and the junction held 3 bases outside the gene matches. The germline V gene has CDR1 DFQATT and CDR2 SNEGSKA (reference sequence). This CDR3 is CSASGGQGNYGYTF. The CDR3 coding sequence is TGCAGTGCTAGCGGGGGACAGGGGAACTATGGCTACACCTTC.

The chain recombines TRBV6-1 with TRBJ1-1; D is undetermined. The germline gives CDR1 MNHNS, CDR2 SASEGT. V dropped 2 bases and J dropped 5 bases, with 12 bases sitting between them. The CDR3 totals 14 residues. The CDR3 protein is CASSERRSETEAFF. CDR3 sequence (DNA): TGTGCCAGCAGTGAACGCAGGTCTGAGACTGAAGCTTTCTTT.

The J gene is TRBJ1-2, the V gene TRBV15; TRBD1 matches 9 bases. V shed 4 bases, J shed 7 bases, and the junction held 13 bases outside the gene matches. Germline loops: CDR1 LNHNV, CDR2 YYDKDF (reference sequence). CDR3 length: 16 residues. The CDR3 here is CATSTVPGTGFRGYTF. The CDR3 DNA reads as TGTGCCACCAGCACGGTACCCGGGACAGGGTTCCGTGGCTACACCTTC.

The rearrangement uses TRBV7-9 and TRBJ2-3, with a tentative D call TRBD2 (6 bases). There are 13 residues in the CDR3. Germline-derived CDR1 and CDR2 are SEHNR and FQNEAQ (reference sequence). V lost 8 bases and J 4 bases, leaving 13 bases between the germline ends. In DNA, the CDR3 is TGTGCCAGCGATAAGAGGGAGGCAGATACGCAGTATTTT. It translates to CASDKREADTQYF.